This T cell receptor beta chain derives from a study of T cells after yellow fever vaccination. This clonotype has a handful of counts. Trimming removed 5 bases from V and 6 bases from J, with 20 bases in between. The CDR3 extends over 15 amino acids. For TCR, cDNA came from 5'RACE template switching, which added a universal primer site and UMIs. One entry per CDR3 protein, called by TCRdb with MiXCR from the 5' RACE reads. The sample records approximately 330,000 distinct CDR3 sequences, roughly 4.3% being singletons. The sequenced sample was PBMCs, obtained 5 days after the yellow fever booster vaccination. This chain links TRBV12-3 or TRBV12-4 with TRBJ2-7; D uncertain. This sequence originates from a man aged 18 to 29 who received the YFV17D yellow fever vaccine. The DNA of the CDR3 is TGTGCCAGCAGTCCAAGATCCAACGGCGGTGGCGAGCAGTACTTC. Its translation: CASSPRSNGGGEQYF.